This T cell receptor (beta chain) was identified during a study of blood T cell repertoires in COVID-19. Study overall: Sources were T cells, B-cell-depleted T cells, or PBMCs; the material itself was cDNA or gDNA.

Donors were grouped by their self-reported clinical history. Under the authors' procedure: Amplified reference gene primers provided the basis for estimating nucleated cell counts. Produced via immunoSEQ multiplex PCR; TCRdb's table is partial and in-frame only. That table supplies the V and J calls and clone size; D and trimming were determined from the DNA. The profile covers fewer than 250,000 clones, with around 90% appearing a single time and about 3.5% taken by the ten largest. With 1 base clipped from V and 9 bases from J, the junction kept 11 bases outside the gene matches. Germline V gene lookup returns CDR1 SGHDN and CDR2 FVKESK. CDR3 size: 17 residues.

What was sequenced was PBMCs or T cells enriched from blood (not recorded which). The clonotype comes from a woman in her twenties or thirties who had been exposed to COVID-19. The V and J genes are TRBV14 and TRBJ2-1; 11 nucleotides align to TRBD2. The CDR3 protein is CASSQVLLAGELVEQFF. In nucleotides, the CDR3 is TGTGCCAGCAGCCAAGTTCTACTAGCGGGAGAATTGGTTGAGCAGTTCTTC.